Following are 7 T cell receptor beta chains from one sample sequenced in a study of control samples from healthy donors and cancer patients. Produced via immunoSEQ multiplex PCR; TCRdb's table is partial and in-frame only. The table shows 150,000 to 200,000 clones, with around 93% occurring only once. Material for sequencing was blood. All receptors come from a man younger than 30 in good health.

The chain recombines TRBV4-2 with TRBJ2-3; 9 nucleotides agree with TRBD2. Trimming took 0 bases from V and 4 from J; bases not matched to a gene: 2. Germline V gene lookup returns CDR1 LGHNA and CDR2 YNFKEQ. CDR3 size: 15 residues. Here the CDR3 reads CASSQERGGPDTQYF. Written as DNA, the CDR3 is TGTGCCAGCAGCCAAGAGCGGGGGGGCCCAGATACGCAGTATTTT.

The chain couples TRBV12-1 to TRBJ1-5; the table gives TRBD1 as D, unverified against the DNA. TRBV12-1 is a recognized pseudogene. The CDR3 consists of 16 residues. The CDR3 nucleotides are TGTGCCAGCAGCTTTAAGGCAGGGGTCCCCAATCAGCCCCAGCATTTT. This gives the protein CASSFKAGVPNQPQHF.

The rearrangement links TRBV2 to TRBJ2-3; D may match TRBD1 or TRBD2 (5 bases each). The CDR3 is 14 amino acids. Trimming pared 2 bases from V and 5 bases from J, leaving 11 bases between. Per the germline V gene, CDR1 is SNHLY and CDR2 is FYNNEI. The CDR3 coding sequence is TGTGCCAGCAGTGAATGGCCAGGGAGAGATACGCAGTATTTT. Its protein is CASSEWPGRDTQYF.

As concerns this clone: The same CDR3 arises from other DNA sequences in this sample as well. This chain connects TRBV27 to TRBJ2-1; D not resolved. CDR3 length: 11 amino acids. Germline CDR1 and CDR2: MNHEY and SMNVEV (reference sequence). Trimming shortened V by 5 bases and J by 2 bases, and 1 base separated the two germline ends. The CDR3 protein is CASSTYNEQFF. In DNA form, the CDR3 reads TGTGCCAGCAGTACCTACAATGAGCAGTTCTTC.

V gene TRBV7-9 combines with J gene TRBJ1-2; D perhaps matches TRBD1 (5 bases). V dropped 3 bases and J dropped 6 bases, with 11 bases sitting between them. Looked up from germline, CDR1 is SEHNR and CDR2 is FQNEAQ (reference sequence). The CDR3 is 13 residues long. The CDR3 loop is CASSFSAGNGYTF. The DNA for the CDR3 is TGTGCCAGCAGCTTTAGCGCAGGGAATGGCTACACCTTC.

This sequence joins TRBV9 and TRBJ1-2; D uncertain. CDR1 SGDLS and CDR2 YYNGEE come from the germline V gene. The germline V and J ends were trimmed by 0 bases and 5 bases, with 8 bases remaining between them. The CDR3 is 13 residues long. CDR3 in DNA: TGTGCCAGCAGCGTAGGTTACCTATATGGCTACACCTTC. This codes for CASSVGYLYGYTF.

J is TRBJ2-2 and V is TRBV6-2 or TRBV6-3; no clear D gene. Trimming shortened V by 5 bases and J by 5 bases, and 9 bases separated the two germline ends. The CDR3 spans 13 residues. Per germline, CDR1 MNHEY and CDR2 SVGEGT. The CDR3 sequence: CASSNPFTGELFF. The CDR3, as DNA: TGTGCCAGCAGTAACCCTTTTACCGGGGAGCTGTTTTTT.